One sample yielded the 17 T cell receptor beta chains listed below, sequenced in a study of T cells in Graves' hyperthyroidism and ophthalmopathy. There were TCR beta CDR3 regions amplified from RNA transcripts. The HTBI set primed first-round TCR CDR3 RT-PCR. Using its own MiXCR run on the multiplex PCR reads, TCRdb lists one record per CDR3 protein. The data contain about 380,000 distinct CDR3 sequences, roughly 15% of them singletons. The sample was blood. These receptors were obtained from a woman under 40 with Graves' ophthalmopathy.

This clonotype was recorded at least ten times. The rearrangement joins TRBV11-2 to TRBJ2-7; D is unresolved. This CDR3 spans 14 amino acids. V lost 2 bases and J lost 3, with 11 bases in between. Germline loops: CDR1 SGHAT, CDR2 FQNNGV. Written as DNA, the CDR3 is TGTGCCAGCAGCTTAAGAGGCCTCCTCTACGAGCAGTACTTC. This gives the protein CASSLRGLLYEQYF.

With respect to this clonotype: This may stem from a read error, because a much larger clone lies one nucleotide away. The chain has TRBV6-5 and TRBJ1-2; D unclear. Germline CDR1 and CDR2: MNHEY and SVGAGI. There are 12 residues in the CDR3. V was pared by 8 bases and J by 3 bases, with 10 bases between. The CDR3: CASWGTHYGYTF. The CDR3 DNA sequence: TGTGCCAGCTGGGGAACTCACTATGGCTACACCTTC.

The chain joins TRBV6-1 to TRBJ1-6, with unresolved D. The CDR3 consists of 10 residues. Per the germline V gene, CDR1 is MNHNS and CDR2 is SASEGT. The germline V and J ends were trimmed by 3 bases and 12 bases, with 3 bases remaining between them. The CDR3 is CASSDRPLHF. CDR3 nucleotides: TGTGCCAGCAGTGATAGACCCCTCCACTTT.

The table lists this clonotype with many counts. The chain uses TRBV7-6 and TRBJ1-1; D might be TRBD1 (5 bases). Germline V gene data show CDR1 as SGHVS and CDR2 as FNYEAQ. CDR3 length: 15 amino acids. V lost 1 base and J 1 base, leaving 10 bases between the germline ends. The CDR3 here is CASSLGQGPNTEAFF. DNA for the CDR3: TGTGCCAGCAGCTTAGGGCAGGGCCCGAACACTGAAGCTTTCTTT.

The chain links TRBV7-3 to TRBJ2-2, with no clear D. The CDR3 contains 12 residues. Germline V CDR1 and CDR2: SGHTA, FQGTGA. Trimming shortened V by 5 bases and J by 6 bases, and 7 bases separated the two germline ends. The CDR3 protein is CASSPGSGELFF. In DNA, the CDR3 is TGTGCCAGCAGCCCCGGGTCCGGGGAGCTGTTTTTT.

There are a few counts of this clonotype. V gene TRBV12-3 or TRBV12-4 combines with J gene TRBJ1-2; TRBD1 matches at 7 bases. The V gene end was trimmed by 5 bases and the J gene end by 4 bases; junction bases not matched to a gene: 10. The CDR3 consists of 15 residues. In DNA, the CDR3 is TGTGCCAGCAGTGGGGGACAGACAAACCCCTATGGCTACACCTTC. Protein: CASSGGQTNPYGYTF.

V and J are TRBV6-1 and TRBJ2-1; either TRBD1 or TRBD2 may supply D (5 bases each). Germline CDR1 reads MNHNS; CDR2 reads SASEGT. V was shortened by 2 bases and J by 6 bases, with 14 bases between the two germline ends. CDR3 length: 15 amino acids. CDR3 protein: CASSENPEGPNEQFF. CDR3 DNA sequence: TGTGCCAGCAGTGAAAACCCCGAGGGGCCCAATGAGCAGTTCTTC.

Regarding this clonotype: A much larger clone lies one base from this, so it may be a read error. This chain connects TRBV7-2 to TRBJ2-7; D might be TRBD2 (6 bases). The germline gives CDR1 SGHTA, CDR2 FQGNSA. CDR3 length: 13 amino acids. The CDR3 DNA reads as TGTGCCAGCAGCCGGGACTTTACCTACGAGCAGTGCTTC. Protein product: CASSRDFTYEQCF.

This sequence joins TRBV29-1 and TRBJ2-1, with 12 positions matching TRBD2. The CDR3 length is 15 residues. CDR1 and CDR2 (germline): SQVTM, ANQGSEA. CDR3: CSARTSGGPYNEQFF. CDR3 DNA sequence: TGCAGTGCGCGAACTAGCGGGGGGCCATACAATGAGCAGTTCTTC.

The CDR3 region is CASSLFSETDTQYF. The CDR3 DNA reads as TGTGCCAGCAGCCTTTTTTCGGAGACAGATACGCAGTATTTT. J is TRBJ2-3 and V is TRBV9, with D hard to call. The V end lost 4 bases, the J end lost 3 bases, and 12 bases lay between the germline ends. From germline, CDR1 is SGDLS and CDR2 YYNGEE. The CDR3 contains 14 residues.

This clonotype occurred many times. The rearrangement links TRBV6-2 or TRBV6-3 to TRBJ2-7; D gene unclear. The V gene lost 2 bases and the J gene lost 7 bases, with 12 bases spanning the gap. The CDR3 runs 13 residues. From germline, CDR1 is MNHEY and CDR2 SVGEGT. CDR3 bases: TGTGCCAGCAGTTACGATTACATGAGTGAGCAGTACTTC. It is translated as CASSYDYMSEQYF.

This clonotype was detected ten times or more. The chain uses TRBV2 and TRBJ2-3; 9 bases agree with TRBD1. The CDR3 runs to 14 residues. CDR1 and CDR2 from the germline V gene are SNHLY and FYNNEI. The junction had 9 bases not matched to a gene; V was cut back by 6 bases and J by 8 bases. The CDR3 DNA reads TGTGCCAGCAGACGACAGGGGGGTCTTGGTACGCAGTATTTT. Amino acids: CASRRQGGLGTQYF.

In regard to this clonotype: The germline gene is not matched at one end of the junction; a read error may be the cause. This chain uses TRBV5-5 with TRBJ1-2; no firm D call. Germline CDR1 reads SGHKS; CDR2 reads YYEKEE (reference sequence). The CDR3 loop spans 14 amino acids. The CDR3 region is CASGLVVGLRGYTF. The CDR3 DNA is TGTGCCAGCGGCTTGGTAGTCGGGCTTCGTGGCTACACCTTC.

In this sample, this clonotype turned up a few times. In nucleotides, the CDR3 is TGTGCCACCTCCACTCGGGGGGGGAGTACTGAAGCTTTCTTT. This sequence encodes CATSTRGGSTEAFF. This chain connects TRBV13 to TRBJ1-1; maybe TRBD1 (5 bases). The CDR3 is 14 residues long. Between the trimmed V and J ends, which lost 10 bases and 5 bases, there was a span of 20 bases. The V gene's germline CDR1 is PRHDT and CDR2 FYEKMQ (reference sequence).

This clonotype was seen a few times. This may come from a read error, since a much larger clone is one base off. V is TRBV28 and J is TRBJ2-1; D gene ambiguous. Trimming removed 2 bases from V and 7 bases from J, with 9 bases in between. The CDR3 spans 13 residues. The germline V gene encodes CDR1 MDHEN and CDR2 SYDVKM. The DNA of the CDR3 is TGTGCCAGCAGTTTACGTAGTCTGAATGAGCAGTTCTTC. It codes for CASSLRSLNEQFF.

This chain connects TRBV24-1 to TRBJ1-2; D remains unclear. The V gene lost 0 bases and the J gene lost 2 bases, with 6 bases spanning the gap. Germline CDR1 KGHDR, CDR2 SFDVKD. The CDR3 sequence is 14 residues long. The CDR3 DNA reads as TGTGCCACCAGTGATTTGAACGGGAACTATGGCTACACCTTC. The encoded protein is CATSDLNGNYGYTF.

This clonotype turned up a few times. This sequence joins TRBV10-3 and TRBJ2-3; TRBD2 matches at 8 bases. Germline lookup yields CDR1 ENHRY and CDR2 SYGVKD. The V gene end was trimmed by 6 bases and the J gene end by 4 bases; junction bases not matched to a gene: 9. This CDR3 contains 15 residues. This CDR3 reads CAISRTSRVADTQYF. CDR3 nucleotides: TGTGCCATCAGCCGGACTAGCAGGGTTGCAGATACGCAGTATTTT.